These 27 T cell receptor beta chains share one sample of origin, sequenced in a study of shared clonotypes between healthy human individuals. Libraries were prepared by immunoSEQ multiplex PCR; TCRdb keeps only in-frame clonotypes and omits some of them. The sample records 490,000 or so clones, approximately 79% being singletons. Sample: PBMCs. The receptors were sampled from a middle-aged woman in good health. Some clones in this sample may be carry-over from other donors' samples.

The chain carries TRBV28 and TRBJ2-5, with no clear D. V was clipped by 3 bases and J by 4 bases, with 9 bases between them. Germline V gene data show CDR1 as MDHEN and CDR2 as SYDVKM. The CDR3 covers 13 residues. CDR3 sequence (DNA): TGTGCCAGCAGTTTTGAGGCATTAGAGACCCAGTACTTC. This translates into CASSFEALETQYF.

This clone was recorded once. The chain joins TRBV5-5 to TRBJ2-6; no clear D. The CDR3 totals 17 residues. The germline V gene has CDR1 SGHKS and CDR2 YYEKEE (reference sequence). Trimming cost V 5 bases and J 0 bases, with 15 bases left between them. The CDR3 reads CASRTNRIRSGANVLTF. In DNA, the CDR3 is TGTGCCAGCAGAACGAATCGAATCCGCTCTGGGGCCAACGTCCTGACTTTC.

About this clone itself: In the same sample, other DNA sequences code for this CDR3. The chain carries TRBV18 and TRBJ2-7, with 8 bases lining up with TRBD2. This CDR3 is built from 14 residues. In germline, CDR1 is KGHSH, CDR2 LQKENI. J lost 6 bases, V lost 3 bases, and 7 bases had no gene match. The CDR3 here is CASSPLAGGGEQYF. CDR3 nucleotide sequence: TGTGCCAGCTCACCCCTCGCGGGAGGTGGCGAGCAGTACTTC.

The genes are TRBV7-8 and TRBJ1-5; D is unclear. The CDR3 is made up of 12 amino acids. Germline lookup yields CDR1 SGHVS and CDR2 FQNEAQ. V was cut by 6 bases and J by 4 bases, with 7 bases left in between. The CDR3 region is CASSEYNQPQHF. In DNA form, the CDR3 reads TGTGCCAGCAGTGAGTATAATCAGCCCCAGCATTTT.

This rearrangement joins TRBV11-1 to TRBJ2-7, with TRBD2 identical over 8 bases. The CDR3 loop spans 15 amino acids. The germline gives CDR1 SGHAT, CDR2 FQDESV (reference sequence). V lost 6 bases to trimming and J lost 1 base; unmatched junction nucleotides: 8. Here the CDR3 DNA reads TGTGCCAGCAGACAAAGGACTAGCAGGTCCTACGAGCAGTACTTC. Translation: CASRQRTSRSYEQYF.

This rearrangement joins TRBV6-1 to TRBJ1-1; D is possibly TRBD1 (5 bases). The CDR3 has 15 amino acids. Between the trimmed V and J ends, which lost 2 bases and 1 base, there was a span of 11 bases. From germline, CDR1 is MNHNS and CDR2 SASEGT. DNA of the CDR3: TGTGCCAGCAGTGAACGGCCGGGGACGAACACTGAAGCTTTCTTT. This encodes CASSERPGTNTEAFF.

J is TRBJ2-6 and V is TRBV28, with 7 bases that match TRBD1. The CDR3 has 19 amino acids. After removal of 6 bases from V and 0 bases from J, the junction contained 14 bases not matched to a gene. Per germline, CDR1 MDHEN and CDR2 SYDVKM. CDR3 coding DNA: TGTGCCAGCAGAAAGCCCGGGACAGCGGCCAACTCTGGGGCCAACGTCCTGACTTTC. It is translated as CASRKPGTAANSGANVLTF.

V gene TRBV19 combines with J gene TRBJ2-3, with 9 bases matching TRBD1. Germline values: CDR1 LNHDA, CDR2 SQIVND (reference sequence). V dropped 8 bases and J dropped 3; count of bases not matched to a gene: 9. This CDR3 contains 15 residues. The CDR3 protein is CASLPNRGRTDTQYF. The CDR3 DNA reads TGTGCCAGTCTCCCTAACAGGGGGCGGACAGATACGCAGTATTTT.

This clone was observed a few times. The CDR3: CASSTTGNQPQHF. CDR3 DNA: TGTGCCAGCAGCACGACGGGCAATCAGCCCCAGCATTTT. This chain links TRBV7-9 with TRBJ1-5; D gene ambiguous. This CDR3 has 13 residues. CDR1 is SEHNR and CDR2 is FQNEAQ in the germline V gene (reference sequence). Trimming shortened V by 5 bases and J by 2 bases, and 7 bases separated the two germline ends.

This chain uses TRBV14 with TRBJ2-3, with 10 bases identical to TRBD2. Germline loops: CDR1 SGHDN, CDR2 FVKESK. Unmatched junction bases numbered 9, after V lost 0 bases and J lost 0 bases. CDR3 length: 19 amino acids. CDR3 DNA sequence: TGTGCCAGCAGCCAAGACCCTTGGCCTAGCGGGAGTAGCACAGATACGCAGTATTTT. Translating it yields CASSQDPWPSGSSTDTQYF. The full variable domain, with the rest looked up from reference TRBV14 and TRBJ2-3, is EAGVTQFPSHSVIEKGQTVTLRCDPISGHDNLYWYRRVMGKEIKFLLHFVKESKQDESGMPNNRFLAERTGGTYSTLKVQPAELEDSGVYFCASSQDPWPSGSSTDTQYFGPGTRLTVL.

V usage is TRBV5-4 and J usage is TRBJ1-1; 8 bases are shared with TRBD1. J was trimmed by 2 bases and V by 4 bases; bases with no gene match: 4. This CDR3 is 14 amino acids long. Germline lookup yields CDR1 SGHNT and CDR2 YYREEE (reference sequence). The CDR3 coding sequence is TGTGCCAGCAGCGATGGACAGGGAAACACTGAAGCTTTCTTT. This sequence encodes CASSDGQGNTEAFF.

Turning to this clone: A far larger clone is only one base removed, so a read error is likely. V usage is TRBV11-2 and J usage is TRBJ2-7; 13 bases agree with TRBD2. CDR1 is SGHAT and CDR2 is FQNNGV in the germline V gene. The V and J ends lost 4 bases and 4 bases, in that order; junction bases with no gene match: 1. The CDR3 sequence is 14 residues long. CDR3 sequence reads: CASSWTSGSYEQYF. Written as DNA, the CDR3 is TGTGCCAGCAGCTGGACTAGCGGGAGTTACGAGCAGTACTTC.

The chain links TRBV6-5 to TRBJ2-1; TRBD2 aligns across 9 bases. The J segment lost 5 bases and the V segment lost 6 bases, leaving 2 bases of the junction unmatched. CDR1 is MNHEY and CDR2 is SVGAGI in the germline V gene. CDR3 length: 13 amino acids. The DNA of the CDR3 is TGTGCCAGCAGGACTAGCGGACACAATGAGCAGTTCTTC. It translates to CASRTSGHNEQFF.

V gene TRBV10-3 combines with J gene TRBJ2-5, with no clear D. Trimming left V 0 bases short and J 4 bases short, with 9 bases between. Germline CDR1 and CDR2: ENHRY and SYGVKD. This CDR3 spans 14 amino acids. The CDR3 nucleotides are TGTGCCATCAGTGAGTCATCGGGCCGAGAGACCCAGTACTTC. It is translated as CAISESSGRETQYF.

The chain employs TRBV7-9 and TRBJ2-2; 12 nucleotides match TRBD2. The CDR3 has 17 amino acids. The V gene end was trimmed by 6 bases and the J gene end by 2 bases; junction bases not matched to a gene: 7. CDR1 is SEHNR and CDR2 is FQNEAQ in the germline V gene (reference sequence). The CDR3 spells CASRSGTSGRNTGELFF. CDR3 in DNA: TGTGCCAGCAGGTCCGGGACTAGCGGGCGAAACACCGGGGAGCTGTTTTTT.

This rearrangement joins TRBV2 to TRBJ2-7; D not resolved. Germline V gene sequence: CDR1 SNHLY, CDR2 FYNNEI. The CDR3 length is 13 residues. V dropped 4 bases and J dropped 4 bases, with 11 bases sitting between them. CDR3: CASSAVWNYEQYF. CDR3 DNA: TGTGCCAGCAGTGCGGTCTGGAATTACGAGCAGTACTTC.

The V call is TRBV6-1, the J call TRBJ1-1; 7 bases map to TRBD1. Germline lookup yields CDR1 MNHNS and CDR2 SASEGT. The CDR3 totals 14 residues. The V gene end was trimmed by 6 bases and the J gene end by 2 bases; junction bases not matched to a gene: 6. The CDR3 loop reads CASRLTGPNTEAFF. The CDR3 DNA is TGTGCCAGCAGGCTGACAGGGCCTAACACTGAAGCTTTCTTT.

In this sample, this clone turned up many times. This chain links TRBV6-4 with TRBJ2-1; D could derive from TRBD1 or TRBD2 (6 bases each). The germline CDR1 and CDR2 sequences are MRHNA and SNTAGT. This CDR3 contains 15 residues. V dropped 3 bases and J dropped 2 bases, with 11 bases sitting between them. The CDR3 DNA is TGTGCCAGCAGTGAGGGCCGGGGGCCCTACAATGAGCAGTTCTTC. Translating gives CASSEGRGPYNEQFF.

This chain uses TRBV28 with TRBJ2-3; D may match TRBD1 or TRBD2 (5 bases each). The V end was cut by 6 bases, the J end by 2 bases, with 15 bases between. This CDR3 has 15 amino acids. Germline V gene data show CDR1 as MDHEN and CDR2 as SYDVKM. CDR3 coding DNA: TGTGCCAGCAGCCAAGGGACCCATCCCACAGATACGCAGTATTTT. It encodes CASSQGTHPTDTQYF.

The chain couples TRBV27 to TRBJ2-2; D remains unclear. The CDR3 loop spans 14 amino acids. V lost 5 bases to trimming and J lost 0 bases, with 7 bases between them. Germline V gene data show CDR1 as MNHEY and CDR2 as SMNVEV (reference sequence). Here the CDR3 reads CASSPGSNTGELFF. The CDR3 DNA sequence: TGTGCCAGCAGTCCTGGTTCGAACACCGGGGAGCTGTTTTTT.

The table lists this clone with a count of one. This chain connects TRBV21-1 to TRBJ1-1. TRBV21-1 is a known pseudogene. The length of the CDR3 is 12 residues. Here the CDR3 reads CASSKGSTEAFF. In nucleotides, the CDR3 is TGTGCCAGCAGCAAAGGGTCGACTGAAGCTTTCTTT.

The chain joins TRBV5-1 to TRBJ2-7; D call uncertain. Germline V gene data show CDR1 as SGHRS and CDR2 as YFSETQ. V lost 2 bases to trimming and J lost 2 bases, with 11 bases between them. This CDR3 is built from 14 residues. DNA for the CDR3: TGCGCCAGCAGCTTTTCGGGTACCACCTACGAGCAGTACTTC. Its protein product is CASSFSGTTYEQYF.

The DNA for the CDR3 is TGTGCCAGCAGTCCAGGGAGTGAGCAGTTCTTC. This encodes CASSPGSEQFF. The genes are TRBV6-6 and TRBJ2-1; possibly TRBD1 or TRBD2 for D (5 bases each). CDR3 length equals 11 residues. Germline V gives CDR1 MNHNY, CDR2 SVGAGI (reference sequence). Trimming shortened V by 5 bases and J by 9 bases, and 8 bases separated the two germline ends.

This clone was counted only a few times. The chain combines TRBV7-3 with TRBJ1-1; TRBD1 matches at 7 bases. Per germline, CDR1 SGHTA and CDR2 FQGTGA. This CDR3 region has 15 residues. With V trimmed by 0 bases and J by 5 bases, 6 bases remained unmatched. The CDR3 loop reads CASSLTSGGGTEAFF. DNA for the CDR3: TGTGCCAGCAGCTTAACGTCAGGGGGTGGGACTGAAGCTTTCTTT. The full variable domain, rest sourced from reference TRBV7-3 and TRBJ1-1, is GAGVSQTPSNKVTEKGKYVELRCDPISGHTALYWYRQSLGQGPEFLIYFQGTGAADDSGLPNDRFFAVRPEGSVSTLKIQRTERGDSAVYLCASSLTSGGGTEAFFGQGTRLTVV.

V and J are TRBV4-1 and TRBJ1-4; D is perhaps TRBD1 (6 bases). Trimming left V 5 bases short and J 14 bases short, with 18 bases between. In germline, CDR1 is MGHRA, CDR2 YSYEKL. There are 13 residues in the CDR3. CDR3 residues: CASSSQQGQQLFF. The CDR3 DNA reads TGCGCCAGCAGCAGTCAACAGGGCCAGCAGCTGTTTTTT.

The V gene is TRBV28, the J gene TRBJ1-4, with D possibly TRBD1 on 5 matching bases. CDR3 length equals 16 residues. V was trimmed by 5 bases and J by 3 bases, leaving 16 bases between them. Germline CDR1 and CDR2: MDHEN and SYDVKM. In DNA, the CDR3 is TGTGCCAGCAGTCCGCACCGGGGGAGGCCTAATGAAAAACTGTTTTTT. Its protein is CASSPHRGRPNEKLFF.

The chain is built from TRBV7-3 and TRBJ2-2; 10 bases align to TRBD1. The CDR3 contains 15 residues. Looked up from germline, CDR1 is SGHTA and CDR2 is FQGTGA. After removal of 8 bases from V and 5 bases from J, the junction contained 8 bases not matched to a gene. This CDR3 reads CASATGGFRTGELFF. DNA for the CDR3: TGTGCCAGCGCGACAGGGGGCTTCAGAACCGGGGAGCTGTTTTTT.